Shown below are 26 T cell receptor beta chains from a single sample sequenced in a study of early T cells in non-severe SARS-CoV-2 infection. TCRdb called the 5' RACE reads again in MiXCR, with one record for every CDR3 protein. The sample yields around 30,000 distinct CDR3 sequences, around 4% seen once. Sequencing was carried out using whole blood. These receptors originate from an adult who was a healthcare worker with PCR-confirmed SARS-CoV-2 infection or an uninfected control (not recorded which).

J is TRBJ1-1 and V is TRBV5-1, with no clear D. The V gene lost 2 bases and the J gene lost 4 bases, with 12 bases spanning the gap. Germline V lookup: CDR1 SGHRS, CDR2 YFSETQ. The CDR3 runs 14 residues. As DNA, the CDR3 is TGCGCCAGCAGCTTTGTTGGATCCGGCACTGAAGCTTTCTTT. It encodes CASSFVGSGTEAFF.

This clonotype was recorded a few times. V gene TRBV12-3 or TRBV12-4 combines with J gene TRBJ2-2; D not certain. Deletions cut 4 bases from V and 9 bases from J, with 6 bases between. The CDR3 has 11 amino acids. The chain's CDR3 is CASSSARELFF. CDR3 sequence (DNA): TGTGCCAGCAGTTCCGCACGGGAGCTGTTTTTT.

The chain uses TRBV7-9 and TRBJ2-3, with D unresolved. Trimming took off 6 bases at V and 5 bases at J, with 18 bases between the two ends. The length of the CDR3 is 15 residues. CDR1 is SEHNR, CDR2 FQNEAQ, per germline (reference sequence). The CDR3 protein is CASRLTGSGEDTQYF. CDR3 DNA sequence: TGTGCCAGCAGGCTGACCGGGTCTGGAGAAGATACGCAGTATTTT.

This sequence joins TRBV7-9 and TRBJ2-1; D is possibly TRBD2 (6 bases). The CDR3 totals 18 residues. Per germline, CDR1 SEHNR and CDR2 FQNEAQ (reference sequence). The V end lost 5 bases, the J end lost 0 bases, and 20 bases lay between the germline ends. CDR3 bases: TGTGCCAGCAGCATTGGGACCCAGGGACTTAGCTCCTACAATGAGCAGTTCTTC. Its translation: CASSIGTQGLSSYNEQFF.

This clonotype was recorded at least ten times. The rearrangement links TRBV7-8 to TRBJ2-2, with 7 bases identical to TRBD1. The V gene end was trimmed by 6 bases and the J gene end by 5 bases; junction bases not matched to a gene: 12. CDR1 and CDR2 (germline): SGHVS, FQNEAQ. The CDR3 spans 16 residues. Here the CDR3 DNA reads TGTGCCAGCAGATCCGACCGGGACAGCCCTACCGGGGAGCTGTTTTTT. Translation: CASRSDRDSPTGELFF.

CDR3 DNA: TGTGCCAGCTCCGGGACAGGGCAGAACACTGAAGCTTTCTTT. This gives the protein CASSGTGQNTEAFF. The gene calls are TRBV18 and TRBJ1-1; 9 nucleotides align to TRBD1. V was pared by 6 bases and J by 1 base, with 3 bases of the junction left unmatched. The germline CDR1 and CDR2 sequences are KGHSH and LQKENI. This CDR3 has 14 amino acids.

This rearrangement joins TRBV6-1 to TRBJ2-5, with a tentative D call TRBD1 (5 bases). CDR1 MNHNS and CDR2 SASEGT come from the germline V gene. This CDR3 contains 12 residues. The germline V and J ends were trimmed by 6 bases and 3 bases, with 8 bases remaining between them. The CDR3: CASRQAKETQYF. The CDR3 DNA reads TGTGCCAGCAGACAGGCTAAAGAGACCCAGTACTTC.

The rearrangement uses TRBV4-1 and TRBJ2-1; D unresolved. CDR1 MGHRA and CDR2 YSYEKL come from the germline V gene. This CDR3 is 13 amino acids long. V gave up 4 bases and J gave up 12 bases, with 16 bases separating them. Here the CDR3 reads CASSLSYGSWQFF. CDR3 nucleotides: TGCGCCAGCAGCCTCTCATATGGGTCTTGGCAGTTCTTC.

The sample holds a few counts of this clonotype. The chain uses TRBV20-1 and TRBJ2-2; no clear D gene. Germline CDR1 DFQATT, CDR2 SNEGSKA (reference sequence). This CDR3 contains 13 residues. V was trimmed by 5 bases and J by 3 bases, leaving 10 bases between them. DNA for the CDR3: TGCAGTGCTCCGACCGCCTACACCGGGGAGCTGTTTTTT. Encoded protein: CSAPTAYTGELFF.

The sample holds a few counts of this clonotype. The V gene is TRBV29-1, the J gene TRBJ1-1; no reliable D call. The CDR3 contains 13 residues. Trimming removed 1 base from V and 7 bases from J, with 13 bases in between. Germline CDR1 reads SQVTM; CDR2 reads ANQGSEA. The CDR3 protein is CSVEGEGMGEAFF. CDR3 DNA sequence: TGCAGCGTTGAAGGGGAAGGGATGGGTGAAGCTTTCTTT.

In this sample, this clonotype turned up many times. The chain recombines TRBV7-9 with TRBJ1-4, with 9 bases fitting TRBD1. There are 15 residues in the CDR3. J was trimmed by 7 bases and V by 5 bases; bases with no gene match: 8. The germline gives CDR1 SEHNR, CDR2 FQNEAQ (reference sequence). This CDR3 is CASSPPGQGREKLFF. The CDR3 DNA reads as TGTGCCAGCAGCCCACCGGGACAGGGTCGTGAAAAACTGTTTTTT.

This clonotype was found many times. J is TRBJ2-2 and V is TRBV7-9; TRBD1 aligns across 7 bases. The CDR3 loop spans 17 amino acids. Germline V gives CDR1 SEHNR, CDR2 FQNEAQ (reference sequence). Trimming took 7 bases from V and 0 from J; bases not matched to a gene: 11. CDR3 in amino acids: CASIHTPGTANTGELFF. CDR3 DNA: TGTGCCAGCATTCATACCCCCGGGACAGCGAACACCGGGGAGCTGTTTTTT.

This clonotype was detected ten times or more. The chain employs TRBV18 and TRBJ2-5; 7 bases fit TRBD2. CDR3 length: 13 residues. Germline V lookup: CDR1 KGHSH, CDR2 LQKENI. The J segment lost 2 bases and the V segment lost 3 bases, leaving 0 bases of the junction unmatched. CDR3 sequence (DNA): TGTGCCAGCTCACCGGGACTACAAGAGACCCAGTACTTC. It yields the protein CASSPGLQETQYF.

Ten or more counts support this clonotype. The genes are TRBV29-1 and TRBJ1-1; the D gene is possibly TRBD1 (5 bases). The V end was cut by 7 bases, the J end by 4 bases, with 7 bases between. Germline V gene sequence: CDR1 SQVTM, CDR2 ANQGSEA. The CDR3 loop spans 10 amino acids. The CDR3, as DNA: TGCAGCGGGGGGGGCACTGAAGCTTTCTTT. This codes for CSGGGTEAFF.

The chain links TRBV15 to TRBJ2-7, with 16 bases aligning to TRBD2. The CDR3 loop spans 16 amino acids. Trimming at V came to 3 bases and at J to 4 bases, leaving 3 bases not matched to a gene. CDR1 LNHNV and CDR2 YYDKDF come from the germline V gene (reference sequence). CDR3 nucleotides: TGTGCCACCAGCAGGGGACTAGCGGGAGGGCGGTACGAGCAGTACTTC. Encoded protein: CATSRGLAGGRYEQYF.

There are many counts of this clonotype. The chain recombines TRBV5-5 with TRBJ1-2; 8 nucleotides align to TRBD1. The CDR3 covers 14 residues. The V segment lost 1 base and the J segment 4 bases; nucleotides outside the gene matches: 3. The germline V gene has CDR1 SGHKS and CDR2 YYEKEE (reference sequence). CDR3 sequence (DNA): TGTGCCAGCAGCTTGCAGGGGGCAGGCTATGGCTACACCTTC. This codes for CASSLQGAGYGYTF.

Ten or more counts support this clonotype. J is TRBJ2-3 and V is TRBV29-1; 7 nucleotides match TRBD1. The V segment lost 7 bases and the J segment 1 base; nucleotides outside the gene matches: 23. The germline V gene encodes CDR1 SQVTM and CDR2 ANQGSEA. The CDR3 totals 19 residues. CDR3 DNA: TGCAGCGCCCCCGTACCCGGGACAGTCGTTACGCGGGGCACAGATACGCAGTATTTT. Encoded protein: CSAPVPGTVVTRGTDTQYF.

This clonotype was picked up many times. The chain combines TRBV5-4 with TRBJ2-3; D gene uncertain. CDR3 length equals 13 residues. Trimming pared 4 bases from V and 2 bases from J, leaving 8 bases between. Germline V CDR1 and CDR2: SGHNT, YYREEE (reference sequence). In nucleotides, the CDR3 is TGTGCCAGCAGCCAGGAACCCACAGATACGCAGTATTTT. Translation: CASSQEPTDTQYF.

This clonotype has a count of ten or more. The chain recombines TRBV20-1 with TRBJ1-1, with TRBD1 identical over 8 bases. The CDR3 has 15 residues. V gave up 0 bases and J gave up 5 bases; unmatched junction bases: 8. CDR1 is DFQATT and CDR2 is SNEGSKA in the germline V gene (reference sequence). CDR3 region: CSARDSAGTGTEAFF. The CDR3 DNA follows: TGCAGTGCTAGAGACTCCGCCGGGACAGGAACTGAAGCTTTCTTT.

The CDR3 sequence is CASSSGQGANSPLHF. CDR3 in DNA: TGTGCCAGCAGTTCCGGACAGGGGGCCAATTCACCCCTCCACTTT. The chain recombines TRBV28 with TRBJ1-6, with 11 bases fitting TRBD1. This CDR3 has 15 residues. Trimming removed 4 bases from V and 7 bases from J; junction bases left unmatched: 3. Germline assignment: CDR1 MDHEN and CDR2 SYDVKM.

The chain combines TRBV10-3 with TRBJ2-1; D might be TRBD1 or TRBD2, each matching 5 bases. The CDR3 totals 13 residues. Germline assignment: CDR1 ENHRY and CDR2 SYGVKD. V was pared by 8 bases and J by 7 bases, with 15 bases between. CDR3: CAIGRDPGNEQFF. The DNA for the CDR3 is TGTGCCATCGGCCGGGACCCAGGGAATGAGCAGTTCTTC.

CDR3 sequence reads: CAGGKGRNYGYTF. The CDR3, as DNA: TGTGCCGGCGGGAAAGGGAGAAACTATGGCTACACCTTC. The chain employs TRBV13 and TRBJ1-2, with no clear D. Deletions cut 11 bases from V and 2 bases from J, with 15 bases between. The germline CDR1 and CDR2 sequences are PRHDT and FYEKMQ (reference sequence). There are 13 residues in the CDR3.

This clonotype has at least ten counts. V usage is TRBV28 and J usage is TRBJ1-1; D not resolved. Germline-derived CDR1 and CDR2 are MDHEN and SYDVKM. The V and J ends lost 4 bases and 5 bases respectively, with 17 bases between them. The length of the CDR3 is 15 residues. Here the CDR3 reads CASSSRKRGGTEAFF. The CDR3 coding sequence is TGTGCCAGCAGTTCTAGGAAGCGTGGCGGGACTGAAGCTTTCTTT.

The sample holds many counts of this clonotype. This chain links TRBV4-2 with TRBJ2-7; no reliable D call. V lost 1 base to trimming and J lost 3 bases, with 13 bases between them. The CDR3 totals 15 residues. Per germline, CDR1 LGHNA and CDR2 YNFKEQ. The CDR3 loop is CASSQAPTIGYEQYF. In nucleotides, the CDR3 is TGTGCCAGCAGCCAAGCACCCACCATAGGCTACGAGCAGTACTTC.

This clonotype came up many times. CDR3 amino acids: CASSLERVSTTGELFF. The CDR3 nucleotides read TGCGCCAGCAGCCTTGAGCGGGTCTCTACCACCGGGGAGCTGTTTTTT. The chain employs TRBV4-1 and TRBJ2-2; a weak D match, TRBD2 (6 bases). The CDR3 totals 16 residues. Germline CDR1 reads MGHRA; CDR2 reads YSYEKL. V was clipped by 4 bases and J by 4 bases, with 16 bases between them.

This clonotype was seen repeatedly, ten times or more. The V call is TRBV30, the J call TRBJ2-5, with TRBD1 matching over 7 bases. CDR3 size: 13 residues. CDR1 is GTSNPN and CDR2 is SVGIG in the germline V gene (reference sequence). Losses at the gene ends were 1 base for V and 2 bases for J; bases not matched to a gene: 1. CDR3 residues: CAWSGGQQETQYF. CDR3 coding DNA: TGTGCCTGGAGTGGGGGACAGCAAGAGACCCAGTACTTC. Full variable domain (missing parts from reference TRBV30 and TRBJ2-5): SQTIHQWPATLVQPVGSPLSLECTVEGTSNPNLYWYRQAAGRGLQLLFYSVGIGQISSEVPQNLSASRPQDRQFILSSKKLLLSDSGFYLCAWSGGQQETQYFGPGTRLLVL.